What follows is one T cell receptor beta chain and its context. Germline CDR1 SGHTA, CDR2 FQGTGA. V dropped 6 bases and J dropped 3; count of bases not matched to a gene: 5. The CDR3 has 14 residues. Tens of thousands of T cell genomes (approximately 190 ng DNA) went into each sorted-subset replicate. Using immunoSEQ multiplex PCR, the repertoire was profiled, and TCRdb retains in-frame clones only, with some absent. The table includes approximately 1,500,000 clones, around 97% detected once. The record originates from a study of shared clonotypes between healthy human individuals. Study-level background: A few men and two women, aged 18 to 49, were donors.

All participating donors were Caucasian adults from Nashville, Tennessee. A CD45RA+ naive subset and a CD45RA-negative memory subset were split from CD4+ cells. The gene calls are TRBV7-3 and TRBJ2-1; 7 bases are a match to TRBD2. Sequencing used naive CD4+ T cells sorted from blood. Subset given: CD45RA+ positively selected. The sequence came from a man aged 25-45 years in good health. This chain's CDR3 is CASRISGDYNEQFF. CDR3 bases: TGTGCCAGCAGGATAAGCGGGGACTACAATGAGCAGTTCTTC.